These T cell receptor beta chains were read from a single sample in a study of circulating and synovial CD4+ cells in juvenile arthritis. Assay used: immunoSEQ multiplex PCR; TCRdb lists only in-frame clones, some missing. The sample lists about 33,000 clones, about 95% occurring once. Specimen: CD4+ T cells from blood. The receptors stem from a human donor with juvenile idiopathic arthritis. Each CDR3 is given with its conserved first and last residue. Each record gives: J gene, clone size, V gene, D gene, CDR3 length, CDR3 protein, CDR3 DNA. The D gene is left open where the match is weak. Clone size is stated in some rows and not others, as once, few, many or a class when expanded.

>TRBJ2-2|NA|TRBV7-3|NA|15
CASSEGPRGSGELFF
TGTGCCAGCAGCGAGGGCCCTAGAGGGTCCGGGGAGCTGTTTTTT
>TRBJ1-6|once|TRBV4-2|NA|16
CASSQDNRSRGSPLHF
TGTGCCAGCAGCCAAGATAACCGATCCAGGGGTTCACCCCTCCACTTT
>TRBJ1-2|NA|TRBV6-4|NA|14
CASSPLGGDRGYTF
TGTGCCAGCAGTCCCCTAGGAGGGGATCGGGGCTACACCTTC
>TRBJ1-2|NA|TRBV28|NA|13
CASSSTGNYGYTF
TGTGCCAGCAGTTCAACAGGGAACTATGGCTACACCTTC
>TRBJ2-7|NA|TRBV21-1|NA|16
CASSLPPDRVSYEQYF
TGTGCCAGCAGCCTCCCTCCTGACAGGGTATCCTACGAGCAGTACTTC
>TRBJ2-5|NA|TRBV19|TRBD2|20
CASSSLLSGLTSGVLETQYF
TGTGCCAGTAGTTCCCTCCTCTCCGGACTAACTAGCGGCGTGTTGGAGACCCAGTACTTC
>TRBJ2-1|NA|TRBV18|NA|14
CASSPTRFYNEQFF
TGTGCCAGCTCACCAACTAGGTTTTACAATGAGCAGTTCTTC
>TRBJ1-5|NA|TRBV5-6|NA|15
CASSLSGGGNQPQHF
TGTGCCAGCAGCTTGTCCGGCGGAGGCAATCAGCCCCAGCATTTT
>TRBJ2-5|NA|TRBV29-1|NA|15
CSVEERQPTAETQYF
TGCAGCGTTGAAGAGCGACAACCCACGGCAGAGACCCAGTACTTC
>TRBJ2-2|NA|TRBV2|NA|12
CASTGAGGELFF
TGTGCCAGCACAGGGGCGGGCGGGGAGCTGTTTTTT
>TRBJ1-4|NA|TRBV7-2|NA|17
CASSLVGRRTTNEKLFF
TGTGCCAGCAGCTTAGTTGGCAGGAGGACAACTAATGAAAAACTGTTTTTT
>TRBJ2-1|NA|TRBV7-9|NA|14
CASSSRKENGEQFF
TGTGCCAGCAGCTCCAGAAAGGAGAACGGTGAGCAGTTCTTC
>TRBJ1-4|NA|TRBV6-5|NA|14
CASSYSQGPRGLFF
TGTGCCAGCAGTTACAGCCAGGGGCCCCGGGGACTGTTTTTT
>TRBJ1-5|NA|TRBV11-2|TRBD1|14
CASSQAGQGMPQHF
TGTGCCAGCAGCCAGGCGGGACAGGGAATGCCCCAGCATTTT
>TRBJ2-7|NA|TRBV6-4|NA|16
CASSDGVSGSSYEQYF
TGTGCCAGCAGTGACGGCGTGTCCGGGAGCTCCTACGAGCAGTACTTC
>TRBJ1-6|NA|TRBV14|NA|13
CASSQAQPWRLHF
TGTGCCAGCAGCCAAGCCCAGCCGTGGAGACTCCACTTT
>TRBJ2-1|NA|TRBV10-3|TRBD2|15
CAISGLAATYNEQFF
TGTGCCATCAGCGGACTAGCGGCCACCTACAATGAGCAGTTCTTC
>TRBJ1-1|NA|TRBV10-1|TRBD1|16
CASSGTGGSQGTEAFF
TGCGCCAGCAGTGGGACAGGGGGTTCCCAAGGCACTGAAGCTTTCTTT
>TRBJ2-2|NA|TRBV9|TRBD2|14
CASSGGGFTGELFF
TGTGCCAGCAGCGGGGGAGGGTTCACCGGGGAGCTGTTTTTT
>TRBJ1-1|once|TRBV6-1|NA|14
CASRGQQAFTEAFF
TGTGCCAGCAGGGGTCAACAGGCGTTCACTGAAGCTTTCTTT
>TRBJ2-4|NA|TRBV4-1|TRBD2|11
CASSRGLAFSF
TGCGCCAGCAGCCGGGGACTAGCGTTCAGCTTC
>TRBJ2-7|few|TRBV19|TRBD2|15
CASTLSTSGHYEQYF
TGTGCCAGTACGCTTTCGACTAGCGGACACTACGAGCAGTACTTC
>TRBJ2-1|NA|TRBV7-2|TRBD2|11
CASSRTSEQFF
TGTGCCAGCAGCCGGACTAGCGAGCAGTTCTTC
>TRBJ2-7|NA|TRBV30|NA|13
CAWSVTGPYEQYF
TGTGCCTGGAGTGTAACAGGGCCCTACGAGCAGTACTTC
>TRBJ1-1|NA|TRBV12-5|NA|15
CASGLVVGENTEAFF
TGTGCTAGTGGTTTGGTAGTAGGGGAGAACACTGAAGCTTTCTTT
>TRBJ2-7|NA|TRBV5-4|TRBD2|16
CASSPGGLAGTYEQYF
TGTGCCAGCAGCCCAGGAGGACTAGCGGGGACCTACGAGCAGTACTTC
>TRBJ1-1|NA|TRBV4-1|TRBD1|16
CASSQPRQGLGTEAFF
TGCGCCAGCAGCCAACCGAGACAGGGATTAGGCACTGAAGCTTTCTTT
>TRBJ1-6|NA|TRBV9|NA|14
CASSETASNSPLHF
TGTGCCAGCAGCGAGACAGCTTCTAATTCACCCCTCCACTTT
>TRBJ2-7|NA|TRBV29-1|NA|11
CSVSGSYEQYF
TGCAGCGTCTCAGGGTCCTACGAGCAGTACTTC
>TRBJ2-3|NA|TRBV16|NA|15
CASSQDSGSTDTQYF
TGTGCCAGCAGCCAAGACTCGGGGAGCACAGATACGCAGTATTTT
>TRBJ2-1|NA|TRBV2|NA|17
CASRATGGKAGVYEQFF
TGTGCCAGCAGGGCGACAGGGGGAAAAGCGGGAGTATATGAGCAGTTCTTC
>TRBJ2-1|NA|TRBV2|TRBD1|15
CASSDSDRGTVEQFF
TGTGCCAGCAGTGATTCGGACAGGGGGACCGTGGAGCAGTTCTTC
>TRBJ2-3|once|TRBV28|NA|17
CASSQQTPGLSTDTQYF
TGTGCCAGCAGCCAACAGACGCCGGGACTCAGCACAGATACGCAGTATTTT
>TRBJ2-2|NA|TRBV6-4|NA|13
CASSPEGTGELFF
TGTGCCAGCAGTCCTGAGGGCACCGGGGAGCTGTTTTTT
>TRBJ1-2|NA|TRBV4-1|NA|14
CASSQVRRGHGYTF
TGCGCCAGCAGCCAAGTAAGGCGGGGCCATGGCTACACCTTC
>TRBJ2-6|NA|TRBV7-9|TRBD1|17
CASSPGQGISGANVLTF
TGTGCCAGCAGCCCAGGACAGGGTATTTCTGGGGCCAACGTCCTGACTTTC
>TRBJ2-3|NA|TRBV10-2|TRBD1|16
CASSESRDRVGDTQYF
TGCGCCAGCAGTGAGTCTAGGGACAGGGTGGGAGATACGCAGTATTTT
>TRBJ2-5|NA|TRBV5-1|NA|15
CASSLAGQYQETQYF
TGCGCCAGCAGCTTGGCCGGACAGTACCAAGAGACCCAGTACTTC
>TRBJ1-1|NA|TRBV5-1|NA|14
CASSFRGPNTEAFF
TGCGCCAGCAGCTTTAGGGGCCCGAACACTGAAGCTTTCTTT
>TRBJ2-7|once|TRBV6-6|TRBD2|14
CASSYSGGSYEQYF
TGTGCCAGCAGTTACTCGGGGGGGTCCTACGAGCAGTACTTC
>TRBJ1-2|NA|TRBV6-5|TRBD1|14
CASRRDRGDYGYTF
TGTGCCAGCAGGAGGGACAGGGGGGACTATGGCTACACCTTC
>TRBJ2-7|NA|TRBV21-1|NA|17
CASSKLGTSGGLDEQYF
TGTGCCAGCAGCAAACTCGGGACTAGCGGGGGTTTGGACGAGCAGTACTTC
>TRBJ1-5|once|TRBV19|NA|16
CASSQVFSAPGQPQHF
TGTGCCAGCTCCCAAGTTTTCTCTGCACCCGGTCAGCCCCAGCATTTT
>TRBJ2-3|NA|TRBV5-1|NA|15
CASSLGAASTDTQYF
TGCGCCAGCAGCTTGGGGGCAGCTAGCACAGATACGCAGTATTTT
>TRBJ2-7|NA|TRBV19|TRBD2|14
CASSGLAGVHEQYF
TGTGCCAGTAGCGGACTAGCGGGAGTCCACGAGCAGTACTTC
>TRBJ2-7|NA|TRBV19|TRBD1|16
CASSSKDRGSSYEQYF
TGTGCCAGTAGTTCTAAGGACAGGGGAAGCTCCTACGAGCAGTACTTC